This T cell receptor beta chain was documented in a study of T-cell memory formation after mild COVID-19. Trimming shortened V by 7 bases and J by 5 bases, and 14 bases separated the two germline ends. Germline assignment: CDR1 SGHVS and CDR2 FQNEAQ. This CDR3 region has 14 residues. MiXCR, applied by TCRdb to the 5' RACE reads, yields one record per CDR3 protein. The sample lists 140,000 or so distinct CDR3 sequences, 15% to 20% occurring once. Findings and caveats of the study: Cross-reactive memory seemingly joined, as some responding clones were found in pre-infection memory.

The sample holds a few counts of this clonotype. What it binds is not known. The sequence came from an adult woman who had mild COVID-19 (a few samples of this study predate the infection). Cell type and time point are not known. The rearrangement joins TRBV7-8 to TRBJ2-2; no definite D call. Sequenced material: PBMCs or a T cell subset sorted from them (not recorded which). Here the CDR3 reads CASTLVGVTGELFF. In nucleotides, the CDR3 is TGTGCCAGCACCCTCGTTGGGGTTACCGGGGAGCTGTTTTTT.